The text below deals with one TCR beta chain. The donors, all healthy, were Caucasians living in Russia, aged about 6 to 90. A J-beta primer mix and a sample-barcoded 5' primer were used in a second PCR of about 6 to 12 cycles. TCRdb redid the calling of the 5' RACE reads with MiXCR, one entry per CDR3 protein. The sample includes almost 550,000 distinct CDR3 sequences, around 24% seen only once; the top ten take just under 9%. Germline values: CDR1 LGHNA, CDR2 YSLEER. Trimming at V came to 3 bases and at J to 4 bases, leaving 4 bases not matched to a gene. The CDR3 covers 14 residues. The sample is drawn from a study of blood T cells in healthy people across ages. Another study also made use of these data, one on T cells of mothers and their children. That work adds: Added by the second PCR's M1S primer were sample barcodes and 2-4 random nucleotides. Mothers and children who were related shared slightly more overlap than unrelated pairs, but not significantly more.

This chain joins TRBV4-3 and TRBJ2-5; 8 nucleotides agree with TRBD1. The receptor's source is a boy aged 10-17 years in good health. The sample consisted of blood. The CDR3 sequence: CASSQDRASETQYF. In DNA, the CDR3 is TGCGCCAGCAGCCAGGACAGGGCTTCAGAGACCCAGTACTTC.